The 21 T cell receptor beta chains below all came from one sample that was sequenced in a study of Graves' ophthalmopathy and Graves' hyperthyroidism. Beta-chain TCR CDR3 regions were amplified from RNA transcripts. An opening RT-PCR round employed HTBI primers and preceded a second-round multiplex PCR. TCRdb independently ran MiXCR on the multiplex PCR reads; one entry per CDR3 protein. The repertoire consists of hundreds of thousands of distinct CDR3 sequences, with over 40% occurring once and the leading ten covering 3% to 4%. What was sequenced was peripheral blood. Receptors originate from an adult man with Graves' ophthalmopathy.

The V and J genes are TRBV25-1 and TRBJ1-1, with 8 bases aligning to TRBD1. The CDR3 runs 10 residues. V was pared by 8 bases and J by 14 bases, with 7 bases of the junction left unmatched. Germline V gene data show CDR1 as MGHDK and CDR2 as SYGVNS. Written as DNA, the CDR3 is TGTGCCAGCGAGGGACAGGACTCCTTCTTT. Its translation: CASEGQDSFF.

This clonotype appeared a single time. This rearrangement joins TRBV10-3 to TRBJ1-1; D might be TRBD1 (5 bases). CDR3 length equals 13 residues. The V gene's germline CDR1 is ENHRY and CDR2 SYGVKD. Between the trimmed V and J ends, which lost 8 bases and 3 bases, there was a span of 13 bases. The CDR3: CAIGVGGDTEAFF. The CDR3 DNA reads as TGTGCCATCGGTGTTGGAGGGGACACTGAAGCTTTCTTT.

Points on this clonotype: A much larger clonotype is one base distant, so this may be a read error. The chain joins TRBV10-3 to TRBJ2-6; weak D call: TRBD1 (5 bases). The CDR3 has 16 residues. CDR1 and CDR2 (germline): ENHRY, SYGVKD. CDR3 nucleotide sequence: TGTGCCACCAGTGATTTTCGCGAGACTGGGGCCAACGTCCCGACTTTC. Translated, it gives CATSDFRETGANVPTF.

The chain has TRBV2 and TRBJ2-5; tentatively, D is TRBD1 or TRBD2 (7 bases each). Germline CDR1 SNHLY, CDR2 FYNNEI. Trimming left V 7 bases short and J 5 bases short, with 20 bases between. The CDR3 spans 15 residues. The CDR3 DNA is TGTGCCAGCAAGGGGGCCGCGGGGGCAAATGAGACCCAGTACTTC. Translation: CASKGAAGANETQYF.

This clonotype was detected many times. V is TRBV7-9 and J is TRBJ1-3; no definite D call. Germline V CDR1 and CDR2: SEHNR, FQNEAQ (reference sequence). The ends were cut back, 2 bases at V and 1 base at J, with 6 bases in the middle. The CDR3 has 14 residues. The CDR3 DNA reads TGTGCCAGCAGCTTACTAGAGTCTGGAAACACCATATATTTT. Amino acid sequence: CASSLLESGNTIYF.

This clonotype was seen at least ten times. The rearrangement links TRBV5-1 to TRBJ2-5, with TRBD2 matching over 7 bases. CDR3 length: 14 amino acids. Germline values: CDR1 SGHRS, CDR2 YFSETQ. V lost 7 bases to trimming and J lost 7 bases; unmatched junction nucleotides: 13. CDR3 bases: TGCGCCAGCTCGACTAGCCCCGGGAGTGTGACCCAGTACTTC. Translated, it gives CASSTSPGSVTQYF.

The V call is TRBV6-6, the J call TRBJ2-2, with D uncertain. Germline CDR1 MNHNY, CDR2 SVGAGI (reference sequence). CDR3 size: 12 residues. The ends were cut back, 11 bases at V and 6 bases at J, with 13 bases in the middle. DNA for the CDR3: TGTGCCGGGATGACGCATCCCGGGGAGCTGTTTTTT. Translating gives CAGMTHPGELFF.

With respect to this clonotype: This may stem from a read error, because a much larger clone lies one nucleotide away. The CDR3 DNA is TGTGCCGGCAGCTTAGCGCAGCGGGGTTATAATTCACCCCTCCACTTT. It is translated as CAGSLAQRGYNSPLHF. The chain links TRBV7-2 to TRBJ1-6; D gene unclear. From germline, CDR1 is SGHTA and CDR2 FQGNSA. The CDR3 is 16 amino acids.

This clonotype was observed many times. The V gene is TRBV5-8, the J gene TRBJ1-6; 7 positions match TRBD1. The germline gives CDR1 SGHTS, CDR2 YDEGEE. This CDR3 has 17 amino acids. V lost 3 bases, J lost 4 bases, and 10 bases stayed unmatched. The DNA of the CDR3 is TGTGCCAGCAGCTACCCGACAGGGTCGGGTTATAATTCACCCCTCCACTTT. Protein: CASSYPTGSGYNSPLHF. Complete variable domain (other parts from reference TRBV5-8 and TRBJ1-6): EAGVTQSPTHLIKTRGQQATLRCSPISGHTSVYWYQQALGLGLQFLLWYDEGEERNRGNFPPRFSGRQFPNYSSELNVNALELEDSALYLCASSYPTGSGYNSPLHFGNGTRLTVT.

This clonotype was detected many times. This sequence joins TRBV7-2 and TRBJ2-7, with D tentatively TRBD2 (6 bases). This CDR3 is 13 amino acids long. From germline, CDR1 is SGHTA and CDR2 FQGNSA. V shed 0 bases and J shed 3 bases, with 6 bases lying between them. The CDR3 reads CASSLAGLYEQYF. For the CDR3, the DNA is TGTGCCAGCAGCTTAGCGGGACTCTACGAGCAGTACTTC.

This clonotype was seen repeatedly, ten times or more. The chain couples TRBV6-5 to TRBJ1-1; no clear D gene. Germline V gene data show CDR1 as MNHEY and CDR2 as SVGAGI. V lost 4 bases, J lost 5 bases, and 14 bases lay in between. This CDR3 contains 14 residues. CDR3 in DNA: TGTGCCAGCAGTTCCGACCGGGAGCGAACTGAAGCTTTCTTT. Protein sequence: CASSSDRERTEAFF.

For this clonotype: This may come from a read error, since a much larger clone is one base off. J is TRBJ2-5 and V is TRBV19; 8 nucleotides line up with TRBD1. CDR3 length equals 13 residues. Germline values: CDR1 LNHDA, CDR2 SQIVND (reference sequence). CDR3 in amino acids: CATIPPDRETRYF. CDR3 sequence (DNA): TGTGCCACCATTCCACCGGACAGGGAGACCCGGTACTTC.

This clonotype occurred many times. The chain combines TRBV7-6 with TRBJ2-7; TRBD2 agrees at 8 bases. From germline, CDR1 is SGHVS and CDR2 FNYEAQ. This CDR3 is 16 amino acids long. V lost 5 bases to trimming and J lost 1 base; unmatched junction nucleotides: 10. The CDR3 DNA follows: TGTGCCAGCAGCCCAGGTCGGGGGGGCAGTTCCTACGAGCAGTACTTC. This codes for CASSPGRGGSSYEQYF.

This chain connects TRBV29-1 to TRBJ1-1, with D hard to call. The CDR3 is 14 residues long. Germline CDR1 SQVTM, CDR2 ANQGSEA. The germline V and J ends were trimmed by 8 bases and 4 bases, with 20 bases remaining between them. The CDR3, as DNA: TGCAGCCAAGACGGGTCATCTGCGGGCACTGAAGCTTTCTTT. Translated, it gives CSQDGSSAGTEAFF.

This clonotype was seen ten or more times. The rearrangement joins TRBV29-1 to TRBJ1-2; D is ambiguous. There are 13 residues in the CDR3. In germline, CDR1 is SQVTM, CDR2 ANQGSEA. V shed 5 bases and J shed 6 bases, with 16 bases lying between them. In DNA, the CDR3 is TGCAGCGTTTTCCCGGGTGGTGGGGATGGCTACACCTTC. This translates into CSVFPGGGDGYTF.

The chain recombines TRBV6-6 with TRBJ1-5, with TRBD1 matching 9 bases. With 5 bases clipped from V and 9 bases from J, the junction kept 20 bases outside the gene matches. This CDR3 is built from 18 residues. Germline V lookup: CDR1 MNHNY, CDR2 SVGAGI (reference sequence). CDR3 sequence: CASSPIQRLTGGRGPQHF. Here the CDR3 DNA reads TGTGCCAGCAGTCCGATTCAACGCTTGACAGGGGGGAGAGGGCCCCAGCATTTT.

This sequence joins TRBV20-1 and TRBJ1-1; no clear D. This CDR3 region has 13 residues. Germline values: CDR1 DFQATT, CDR2 SNEGSKA (reference sequence). V was shortened by 0 bases and J by 6 bases, with 11 bases between the two germline ends. The CDR3 sequence: CSARDLARSEAFF. For the CDR3, the DNA is TGCAGTGCTAGAGATTTGGCTCGCTCTGAAGCTTTCTTT.

The chain recombines TRBV7-2 with TRBJ1-5; D might be TRBD1 (5 bases). Deletions cut 1 base from V and 11 bases from J, with 18 bases between. Germline values: CDR1 SGHTA, CDR2 FQGNSA. The CDR3 consists of 15 residues. The CDR3 DNA reads TGTGCCAGCAGCTTAGTACTAGGAGGACAAGAGACCCAGCATTTT. Amino acids: CASSLVLGGQETQHF.

At least ten counts were recorded for this clonotype. The chain links TRBV5-1 to TRBJ1-1; D is possibly TRBD1 (6 bases). The CDR3 has 15 amino acids. Germline V gives CDR1 SGHRS, CDR2 YFSETQ. The germline V and J ends were trimmed by 4 bases and 0 bases, with 13 bases remaining between them. CDR3 region: CASSMTGAMNTEAFF. For the CDR3, the DNA is TGCGCCAGCAGCATGACAGGAGCTATGAACACTGAAGCTTTCTTT.

This clonotype appeared many times. The V call is TRBV7-9, the J call TRBJ1-6, with 11 bases aligning to TRBD1. Germline CDR1 and CDR2: SEHNR and FQNEAQ (reference sequence). The J segment lost 8 bases and the V segment lost 4 bases, leaving 19 bases of the junction unmatched. This CDR3 has 20 residues. The CDR3 reads CASSSTGTGGIPGLDSPLHF. The CDR3 DNA reads TGTGCCAGCAGCTCAACCGGGACAGGGGGGATACCAGGCCTCGATTCACCCCTCCACTTT.

The chain joins TRBV25-1 to TRBJ2-2; D not certain. Trimming removed 3 bases at V and 8 bases at J, with 10 bases between. The CDR3 covers 13 residues. The germline CDR1 and CDR2 sequences are MGHDK and SYGVNS. The CDR3 DNA sequence: TGTGCCAGCAGTGACGCGAGTGTGGGGGAGCTGTTTTTT. Encoded protein: CASSDASVGELFF.